The rows below give T cell receptor beta chains drawn from one sample of a study of T cells in Graves' hyperthyroidism and ophthalmopathy. Via MiXCR, TCRdb re-called the multiplex PCR reads, giving one row per CDR3 protein. The data contain 500,000 to 700,000 distinct CDR3 sequences, 16% of them singletons. Sequences were obtained from blood. The receptors stem from a woman in her late teens or twenties with Graves' hyperthyroidism. Each CDR3 is given with its conserved first and last residue. D genes are given only for firm matches. Size tells how often a clone was seen (once, few, many) or the class of an expanded clone, and some rows leave it out.

CDR3	DNA	J	size	D	V
CASSRSGGTNTEAFF	TGTGCCAGCAGCCGTTCGGGGGGAACGAACACTGAAGCTTTCTTT	TRBJ1-1	few	NA	TRBV6-1
CAWSAGSEQYF	TGTGCCTGGAGTGCGGGATCCGAGCAGTACTTC	TRBJ2-7	many	NA	TRBV30
CASSMLAITYNEQFF	TGTGCCAGTAGTATGCTAGCGATAACCTACAATGAGCAGTTCTTC	TRBJ2-1	NA	NA	TRBV19
CASSASRQGLNTGELFF	TGTGCCAGCAGCGCCTCCAGACAGGGGCTTAACACCGGGGAGCTGTTTTTT	TRBJ2-2	many	TRBD1	TRBV13
CASSLAGDRGRYEQYF	TGTGCCAGCAGCTTGGCCGGGGACAGGGGGCGATACGAGCAGTACTTC	TRBJ2-7	few	TRBD1	TRBV5-5
CASSTTEIEGEQYF	TGTGCCAGCAGCACAACGGAAATTGAGGGAGAGCAGTACTTC	TRBJ2-7	few	NA	TRBV7-8
CASSTQGARYEQYF	TGTGCCAGTAGTACGCAGGGGGCGCGGTACGAGCAGTACTTC	TRBJ2-7	NA	TRBD1	TRBV19
CSAGMGTGQGRAPLHF	TGCAGTGCCGGGATGGGCACCGGACAGGGGAGGGCACCCCTCCACTTT	TRBJ1-6	few	TRBD1	TRBV20-1
CATSDLHRGTYNEQFF	TGTGCCACCAGTGATTTGCATAGGGGTACCTACAATGAGCAGTTCTTC	TRBJ2-1	many	NA	TRBV24-1
CASSRGLALNSYNEQFF	TGTGCCAGTAGTAGAGGACTAGCACTTAATTCCTACAATGAGCAGTTCTTC	TRBJ2-1	NA	TRBD2	TRBV19
CSARDKEREQYF	TGCAGTGCTAGAGATAAGGAGCGCGAGCAGTACTTC	TRBJ2-7	few	NA	TRBV20-1
CASSLKWGTGELFF	TGTGCCAGCAGCTTAAAGTGGGGCACCGGGGAGCTGTTTTTT	TRBJ2-2	few	NA	TRBV11-3
CATSRVDRGSDGYTF	TGTGCCACCAGCAGAGTAGACAGGGGTTCTGATGGCTACACCTTC	TRBJ1-2	NA	TRBD1	TRBV15
CASSTGTGLFGSNQPQHF	TGTGCCAGCTCTACCGGGACAGGGCTTTTTGGTAGCAATCAGCCCCAGCATTTT	TRBJ1-5	NA	TRBD1	TRBV7-8
CASTDSLRGLAGALSPYNEQFF	TGCGCCAGCACCGATTCCCTCCGGGGACTAGCGGGAGCTCTCAGCCCCTACAATGAGCAGTTCTTC	TRBJ2-1	NA	TRBD2	TRBV10-2
CSVENLGSGELFF	TGCAGCGTTGAAAATTTAGGGTCCGGGGAGCTGTTTTTT	TRBJ2-2	NA	NA	TRBV29-1
CAWSRGTSGIGEQYF	TGTGCCTGGAGTCGGGGTACTAGCGGGATCGGCGAGCAGTACTTC	TRBJ2-7	NA	TRBD2	TRBV30
CASSESVSYEQYF	TGTGCCAGCAGTGAGTCCGTGTCCTACGAGCAGTACTTC	TRBJ2-7	few	NA	TRBV6-1
CASSWTGGRGRSSYNEQFF	TGCGCCAGCAGCTGGACAGGGGGTAGAGGGAGGAGCTCCTACAATGAGCAGTTCTTC	TRBJ2-1	many	TRBD1	TRBV5-1
CSARDRRVSNQPQHF	TGCAGTGCTAGAGATCGGCGGGTTAGCAATCAGCCCCAGCATTTT	TRBJ1-5	many	NA	TRBV20-1
CASRRTGRGNQPQHF	TGTGCCAGCAGGCGGACAGGGCGCGGCAATCAGCCCCAGCATTTT	TRBJ1-5	few	TRBD1	TRBV12-3/TRBV12-4
CASSLQGGDNEQFF	TGTGCCAGCAGCCTACAGGGGGGGGACAATGAGCAGTTCTTC	TRBJ2-1	NA	NA	TRBV6-2/TRBV6-3
CASSPIGGRNTEAFF	TGTGCCAGCAGCCCGATAGGGGGGCGCAACACTGAAGCTTTCTTT	TRBJ1-1	few	NA	TRBV9
CSARRRDSGKRTEAFF	TGCAGTGCTCGCAGGCGGGACAGCGGGAAGAGAACTGAAGCTTTCTTT	TRBJ1-1	many	TRBD1	TRBV20-1
CSAEATDTQYF	TGCAGTGCTGAGGCCACAGATACGCAGTATTTT	TRBJ2-3	few	NA	TRBV20-1
CASSQDWPSGGFTDTQYF	TGCGCCAGCAGCCAAGATTGGCCTAGCGGGGGGTTTACAGATACGCAGTATTTT	TRBJ2-3	few	TRBD2	TRBV4-3
CSVGSGGANTDTQYF	TGCAGCGTTGGTAGCGGGGGGGCCAACACAGATACGCAGTATTTT	TRBJ2-3	NA	TRBD2	TRBV29-1
CASGYSGATTYEQYF	TGTGCCAGCGGTTACTCAGGGGCCACAACCTACGAGCAGTACTTC	TRBJ2-7	once	NA	TRBV6-2/TRBV6-3
CASSPPDAGGLRGQYF	TGTGCCAGCAGCCCCCCTGATGCGGGAGGCCTACGGGGGCAGTACTTC	TRBJ2-7	many	TRBD2	TRBV11-2
CSARPPITGVYGYTF	TGCAGTGCTCGCCCTCCTATTACAGGGGTCTATGGCTACACCTTC	TRBJ1-2	many	TRBD1	TRBV20-1
CASSRTSGSQETQYF	TGCGCCAGCAGCCGGACTAGCGGGAGCCAAGAGACCCAGTACTTC	TRBJ2-5	NA	TRBD2	TRBV5-1
CASRAGGRNSPLHF	TGTGCCAGCAGGGCAGGGGGCCGAAATTCACCCCTCCACTTT	TRBJ1-6	NA	TRBD1	TRBV12-3/TRBV12-4
CASSLLPDSANYGYTF	TGCGCCAGCAGCCTGTTACCCGACAGCGCGAACTATGGCTACACCTTC	TRBJ1-2	few	NA	TRBV4-1
CASSPMAGSNQPQHF	TGCGCCAGCAGCCCAATGGCAGGGTCCAATCAGCCCCAGCATTTT	TRBJ1-5	many	NA	TRBV5-1
CASSQGRSNYEQYF	TGTGCCAGCAGCCAAGGACGGAGCAACTACGAGCAGTACTTC	TRBJ2-7	NA	NA	TRBV3-1
CASSPLRRTPETQYF	TGTGCCAGCTCACCCTTACGCAGGACCCCAGAGACCCAGTACTTC	TRBJ2-5	NA	NA	TRBV18
CAGRTSGTYEQYF	TGTGCCGGTCGGACTAGCGGAACCTACGAGCAGTACTTC	TRBJ2-7	many	TRBD2	TRBV30
CASSFLQGSSYEQYF	TGCGCCAGCAGCTTTTTACAGGGGAGCTCCTACGAGCAGTACTTC	TRBJ2-7	many	TRBD1	TRBV5-1
CASSSLATTYNEQFF	TGTGCCAGCAGTTCACTAGCGACCACCTACAATGAGCAGTTCTTC	TRBJ2-1	many	TRBD2	TRBV27
CASTLDGGQNYEQYF	TGTGCCAGCACCCTAGACGGAGGACAGAACTACGAGCAGTACTTC	TRBJ2-7	NA	NA	TRBV7-9
CASSGGGLAGVEQYF	TGTGCCAGCAGTGGTGGGGGACTAGCGGGAGTTGAGCAGTACTTC	TRBJ2-7	NA	TRBD2	TRBV28
CASRRLGQGVEVAFF	TGTGCCAGCAGACGGCTGGGACAGGGGGTTGAGGTAGCTTTCTTT	TRBJ1-1	many	TRBD1	TRBV7-2
CASSLVAIQETQYF	TGTGCCAGCAGCTTGGTGGCGATCCAAGAGACCCAGTACTTC	TRBJ2-5	many	NA	TRBV5-8
CASSPRGSGGTEAFF	TGCGCCAGCAGCCCCCGGGGCAGCGGGGGCACTGAAGCTTTCTTT	TRBJ1-1	NA	NA	TRBV4-1
CASSYGREGTYNEQFF	TGTGCCAGCAGTTATGGACGGGAGGGAACCTACAATGAGCAGTTCTTC	TRBJ2-1	few	TRBD2	TRBV6-2/TRBV6-3